A selection of T cell receptor beta chains follows, all from one sample in a study of CD8+ T cells in alopecia areata. Sequenced by immunoSEQ multiplex PCR; TCRdb stores in-frame clones only, minus some. The data hold 200,000 to 250,000 clones, with about 58% observed a single time. Sample: CD4+ T cells sorted from blood, taken at week 4, from a patient treated with tofacitinib. The source of these receptors is a human donor with alopecia areata. Both conserved end residues are part of each CDR3. D genes are given only for firm matches. Size is stated for part of the rows, as once, few or many counts, or as a class when the clone is expanded.

D gene	clone size	J gene	V gene	CDR3 protein	CDR3 DNA
.	.	TRBJ2-7	TRBV5-6	CASSLITEQYF	TGTGCCAGCAGTTTGATCACCGAGCAGTACTTC
TRBD2	few	TRBJ2-3	TRBV9	CASSARLAGTKTDTQYF	TGTGCCAGCAGCGCTAGACTAGCGGGGACCAAGACAGATACGCAGTATTTT
.	few	TRBJ2-2	TRBV7-7	CASGMVETGELFF	TGTGCCAGCGGTATGGTCGAGACCGGGGAGCTGTTTTTT
TRBD2	.	TRBJ2-3	TRBV25-1	CASSLAGPDTQYF	TGTGCCAGCAGTTTAGCGGGCCCAGATACGCAGTATTTT
.	once	TRBJ1-2	TRBV5-6	CASSLGTSSYGYTF	TGTGCCAGCAGCTTGGGGACATCTAGCTATGGCTACACCTTC
.	many	TRBJ2-7	TRBV11-2	CASSLDRFSSYEQYF	TGTGCCAGCAGCTTAGATCGGTTCAGTTCCTACGAGCAGTACTTC
TRBD2	few	TRBJ2-3	TRBV6-4	CAISSGTTTDTQYF	TGTGCCATCAGTTCCGGGACTACCACAGATACGCAGTATTTT
.	.	TRBJ1-4	TRBV18	CASSPGRAEKLFF	TGTGCCAGCTCACCAGGGAGGGCTGAAAAACTGTTTTTT
TRBD1	few	TRBJ1-5	TRBV10-3	CAITDREGNQPQHF	TGTGCCATCACGGACAGGGAAGGAAATCAGCCCCAGCATTTT
.	few	TRBJ1-1	TRBV10-3	CAISESMRGTEAFF	TGTGCCATCAGTGAGTCGATGAGGGGAACGGAAGCTTTCTTT
.	.	TRBJ2-1	TRBV7-2	CASSSPKGSNEQFF	TGTGCCAGCAGCTCCCCTAAGGGGAGCAATGAGCAGTTCTTC
TRBD1	once	TRBJ2-3	TRBV4-3	CASSQDTGPGGDTQYF	TGCGCCAGCAGCCAAGATACCGGCCCAGGGGGAGATACGCAGTATTTT
.	.	TRBJ2-1	TRBV11-2	CASSLVISYNEQFF	TGTGCCAGCAGCTTAGTGATCTCGTACAATGAGCAGTTCTTC
TRBD1	few	TRBJ1-6	TRBV27	CASQSTGKSPLHF	TGTGCCAGCCAATCGACAGGGAAATCACCCCTCCACTTT
.	.	TRBJ2-7	TRBV30	CACTGAYEQYF	TGTGCCTGTACGGGAGCCTACGAGCAGTACTTC
TRBD1	.	TRBJ2-6	TRBV5-1	CASSPQGAGANVLTF	TGCGCCAGCAGCCCCCAGGGGGCCGGGGCCAACGTCCTGACTTTC
.	.	TRBJ2-2	TRBV6-5	CASSNGPLGGELFF	TGTGCCAGCAGTAACGGCCCTCTCGGCGGGGAGCTGTTTTTT
.	.	TRBJ2-1	TRBV7-2	CASSRGGGYNEQFF	TGTGCCAGCAGCCGGGGAGGTGGGTACAATGAGCAGTTCTTC
.	.	TRBJ2-3	TRBV9	CASSASGGGDTQYF	TGTGCCAGCAGCGCATCAGGGGGAGGAGATACGCAGTATTTT
.	.	TRBJ1-1	TRBV29-1	CSVVRHSNTEAFF	TGCAGCGTTGTACGACATTCGAACACTGAAGCTTTCTTT
.	.	TRBJ1-5	TRBV6-1	CASSWTGGIDQPQHF	TGTGCCAGCAGTTGGACGGGGGGGATAGATCAGCCCCAGCATTTT
.	once	TRBJ1-2	TRBV30	CAWSAGGGGYTF	TGTGCCTGGAGTGCTGGGGGAGGCGGCTACACCTTC